A single sample gave rise to the 32 T cell receptor delta chains below, sequenced in a study of Vδ1+ human thymocytes. Study conclusions and caveats: Thymic TRG and TRD repertoires appeared highly polyclonal.

The template was reverse-transcribed extracted RNA. Pooled V-gene forward primers with one constant-region reverse primer generated the CDR3 amplicons by multiplex PCR. TCRdb reanalysed the multiplex PCR reads via CATT. The sample lists more than 50,000 delta-chain clones; about 15% were seen once. No antigens are known for them. Sequencing was carried out using Vdelta1+ gamma-delta thymocytes from the thymus. The subset is: FACS-sorted CD3+ TCRalphabeta- TCRVdelta1+ TCRVdelta2- thymocytes. These receptors all stem from a girl younger than two who had congenital heart surgery.

This sequence joins TRDV1 and TRDJ1, with 12 bases lining up with TRDD3. Germline V gives CDR1 TSWWSYY, CDR2 QGS. Losses at the gene ends were 2 bases for V and 1 base for J; bases not matched to a gene: 26. CDR3 length: 24 residues. CDR3 sequence (DNA): TGTGCTCTTGGGGAATCGATTAGGGCGTCCTACGGGATACTGGGGGATACAGGCACCGATAAACTCATCTTT. Protein sequence: CALGESIRASYGILGDTGTDKLIF.

This rearrangement joins TRDV1 to TRDJ1, with 12 bases matching TRDD3. In germline, CDR1 is TSWWSYY, CDR2 QGS. V lost 4 bases and J lost 0; bases outside the gene matches: 18. The CDR3 length is 21 residues. DNA for the CDR3: TGTGCTCTTGGGGCCCTCCTTCGCGTACTGGGGGATACTGGTTACACCGATAAACTCATCTTT. This gives the protein CALGALLRVLGDTGYTDKLIF.

The genes are TRDV1 and TRDJ1, with 9 bases that match TRDD2. Trimming at V came to 3 bases and at J to 1 base, leaving 27 bases not matched to a gene. Germline loops: CDR1 TSWWSYY, CDR2 QGS. This CDR3 has 23 residues. DNA of the CDR3: TGTGCTCTTGGGGACCCCGGCCTTCCTACTTCGAGTACGCCCTTGGTGGCCACCGATAAACTCATCTTT. Translated, it gives CALGDPGLPTSSTPLVATDKLIF.

Concerning this clone: The junction differs from germline at one of its ends, possibly a read error. The sample carries other DNA sequences with the same CDR3. The V call is TRDV2, the J call TRDJ1, with 10 bases identical to TRDD3. The CDR3 has 17 residues. Germline CDR1 GEAIGNYY, CDR2 EKD. CDR3 in amino acids: CACDTGYWGMYTDKLIF. The CDR3 region has the DNA TGTGCCTGCGACACCGGTTACTGGGGGATGTACACCGATAAACTCATCTTT.

This clone was observed a few times. J is TRDJ1 and V is TRDV1; maybe TRDD3 (6 bases). The V gene's germline CDR1 is TSWWSYY and CDR2 QGS. The CDR3 runs to 19 residues. V was clipped by 0 bases and J by 0 bases, with 20 bases between them. As DNA, the CDR3 is TGTGCTCTTGGGGAACTCGAAGCCTGCAGGATGGGGGACACCGATAAACTCATCTTT. It codes for CALGELEACRMGDTDKLIF.

The V and J genes are TRDV1 and TRDJ1; TRDD3 matches at 13 bases. The CDR3 runs to 23 residues. Germline loops: CDR1 TSWWSYY, CDR2 QGS. V lost 3 bases and J lost 4; bases outside the gene matches: 26. CDR3 sequence: CALGESASPYWGIRGAKSDKLIF. The CDR3 bases are TGTGCTCTTGGGGAGTCTGCCTCACCATACTGGGGGATACGGGGGGCCAAAAGCGATAAACTCATCTTT.

In this sample, this clone turned up a few times. This chain connects TRDV1 to TRDJ1, with 9 bases identical to TRDD3. V lost 1 base, J lost 2 bases, and 8 bases stayed unmatched. This CDR3 region has 17 residues. Per the germline V gene, CDR1 is TSWWSYY and CDR2 is QGS. The CDR3 reads CALGERLRLGDTDKLIF. The CDR3 DNA reads TGTGCTCTTGGGGAACGGCTAAGGCTGGGGGATACCGATAAACTCATCTTT.

The chain links TRDV1 to TRDJ1; the match to TRDD3 covers 11 bases. V lost 4 bases, J lost 7 bases, and 23 bases stayed unmatched. The germline V gene has CDR1 TSWWSYY and CDR2 QGS. This CDR3 has 20 amino acids. The DNA of the CDR3 is TGTGCTCTTGGGGGTCCTTCCTACTCTGGGGGATACAAGCTCCCAATTAAACTCATCTTT. This codes for CALGGPSYSGGYKLPIKLIF.

V is TRDV1 and J is TRDJ1; D is perhaps TRDD2 (5 bases). There are 21 residues in the CDR3. CDR1 is TSWWSYY and CDR2 is QGS in the germline V gene. V gave up 5 bases and J gave up 2 bases, with 33 bases separating them. The CDR3 DNA follows: TGTGCTCTTGGGAAGTTCCTCCTTAATGGCGGGTATCGCGGGAATACCGATAAACTCATCTTT. Translation: CALGKFLLNGGYRGNTDKLIF.

This clone was observed a few times. V gene TRDV1 combines with J gene TRDJ1; D is unresolved. This CDR3 contains 13 residues. Germline lookup yields CDR1 TSWWSYY and CDR2 QGS. V was shortened by 2 bases and J by 0 bases, with 4 bases between the two germline ends. CDR3 loop: CALGESYTDKLIF. The CDR3 DNA is TGTGCTCTTGGGGAATCATACACCGATAAACTCATCTTT.

With respect to this clone: The same CDR3 also results from other DNA sequences found in this sample. This sequence joins TRDV1 and TRDJ1; a weak D match, TRDD3 (6 bases). V was shortened by 6 bases and J by 3 bases, with 20 bases between the two germline ends. The CDR3 is 16 residues long. Germline CDR1 TSWWSYY, CDR2 QGS. CDR3 DNA sequence: TGTGCTCTTGGTCCTATTCCTGAGATACGTGCCGATAAACTCATCTTT. Its translation: CALGPIPEIRADKLIF.

The chain recombines TRDV1 with TRDJ1, with TRDD3 identical over 9 bases. Trimming took 0 bases from V and 0 from J; bases not matched to a gene: 11. CDR3 length: 19 amino acids. The germline gives CDR1 TSWWSYY, CDR2 QGS. The CDR3 sequence: CALGELNPGGYPDTDKLIF. The CDR3 DNA sequence: TGTGCTCTTGGGGAACTTAACCCAGGGGGATACCCCGACACCGATAAACTCATCTTT.

In its sample, this clone was seen a few times. V is TRDV1 and J is TRDJ1, with TRDD3 identical over 10 bases. In germline, CDR1 is TSWWSYY, CDR2 QGS. The ends lost 0 bases at V and 0 bases at J; junction bases unmatched: 19. The length of the CDR3 is 22 residues. In nucleotides, the CDR3 is TGTGCTCTTGGGGAACTTTCCCTTATACTGGGGGATCCTCCTTCGTACACCGATAAACTCATCTTT. It specifies CALGELSLILGDPPSYTDKLIF.

The chain has TRDV1 and TRDJ1; TRDD3 aligns across 11 bases. CDR1 and CDR2 (germline): TSWWSYY, QGS. J lost 3 bases, V lost 4 bases, and 10 bases had no gene match. This CDR3 spans 17 amino acids. The CDR3 here is CALGAEAMGDTSDKLIF. The CDR3 nucleotides are TGTGCTCTTGGGGCCGAGGCTATGGGGGATACGTCCGATAAACTCATCTTT.

This clone was seen only a few times. V gene TRDV1 combines with J gene TRDJ1; D call uncertain. CDR1 and CDR2 (germline): TSWWSYY, QGS. The V and J ends lost 0 bases and 2 bases respectively, with 28 bases between them. The CDR3 has 21 residues. The CDR3 region has the DNA TGTGCTCTTGGGGAACTGGATGCTCCTTTCGTACTACCTGTAGGGACCGATAAACTCATCTTT. Translated, it gives CALGELDAPFVLPVGTDKLIF.

This clone was found a few times. V is TRDV1 and J is TRDJ1; tentative D call: TRDD3 (9 bases). This CDR3 region has 20 residues. CDR1 and CDR2 from the germline V gene are TSWWSYY and QGS. V was shortened by 3 bases and J by 1 base, with 27 bases between the two germline ends. CDR3 in amino acids: CALGDLHFLRDWGTTDKLIF. As DNA, the CDR3 is TGTGCTCTTGGGGACCTTCACTTCCTACGGGACTGGGGGACCACCGATAAACTCATCTTT.

This clone was observed a handful of times. This rearrangement joins TRDV1 to TRDJ1; D perhaps matches TRDD3 (6 bases). V lost 2 bases and J 11 bases, leaving 30 bases between the germline ends. This CDR3 is built from 18 residues. Germline V gene sequence: CDR1 TSWWSYY, CDR2 QGS. The CDR3 nucleotides are TGTGCTCTTGGGGAAAAGATCTCCCCGATGGGGGGAAGTATTGGGCTCATCTTT. The encoded protein is CALGEKISPMGGSIGLIF.

This clone has only a few counts. One end of the junction does not line up with germline, which may come from a read error. The V call is TRAV29/DV5, the J call TRDJ1, with 9 positions matching TRDD3. CDR3 length equals 18 residues. Germline lookup yields CDR1 NSMFDY and CDR2 ISSIKDK. The CDR3 DNA reads TGTGCAGCAAGCGCGTCCGAGCGTGGGGGATATGCCACCAATAAACTCATCTTT. Its translation is CAASASERGGYATNKLIF.

This clone was seen a few times. This chain links TRDV1 with TRDJ1, with 7 nucleotides matching TRDD3. The V gene end was trimmed by 5 bases and the J gene end by 0 bases; junction bases not matched to a gene: 12. Germline V gene data show CDR1 as TSWWSYY and CDR2 as QGS. This CDR3 is 17 amino acids long. DNA for the CDR3: TGTGCTCTTGGGTCGAAAGCGGCTGGGGGGTACACCGATAAACTCATCTTT. Its translation is CALGSKAAGGYTDKLIF.

This clone appeared a few times. V gene TRDV1 combines with J gene TRDJ1; 10 bases agree with TRDD3. The CDR3 is 19 residues long. Losses at the gene ends were 2 bases for V and 4 bases for J; bases not matched to a gene: 16. Germline lookup yields CDR1 TSWWSYY and CDR2 QGS. Written as DNA, the CDR3 is TGTGCTCTTGGGGAAGACCTTCCCGCGTGGGGGATACTTCACGATAAACTCATCTTT. Protein: CALGEDLPAWGILHDKLIF.

This clone was observed a handful of times. This chain connects TRDV1 to TRDJ1; D is unclear. Trimming shortened V by 3 bases and J by 0 bases, and 11 bases separated the two germline ends. Germline V lookup: CDR1 TSWWSYY, CDR2 QGS. The CDR3 contains 15 residues. The CDR3 nucleotides are TGTGCTCTTGGGGACGGCCCGTTGTACACCGATAAACTCATCTTT. It translates to CALGDGPLYTDKLIF.

This clone was seen a few times. The rearrangement joins TRDV1 to TRDJ1; D perhaps matches TRDD3 (6 bases). Germline loops: CDR1 TSWWSYY, CDR2 QGS. CDR3 length: 18 residues. V was shortened by 0 bases and J by 2 bases, with 19 bases between the two germline ends. The CDR3 DNA reads as TGTGCTCTTGGGGAACTACAGGGGGACGCCCCGGGGACCGATAAACTCATCTTT. Its protein is CALGELQGDAPGTDKLIF.

V is TRDV1 and J is TRDJ1; 9 positions agree with TRDD3. The germline gives CDR1 TSWWSYY, CDR2 QGS. V gave up 3 bases and J gave up 0 bases; unmatched junction bases: 20. The CDR3 consists of 21 residues. CDR3 residues: CALGDTSYVLGDLRYTDKLIF. CDR3 sequence (DNA): TGTGCTCTTGGGGATACCTCCTACGTCCTGGGGGATTTAAGGTACACCGATAAACTCATCTTT.

The chain links TRDV1 to TRDJ1, with D perhaps matching TRDD3 (6 bases). The V end was cut by 6 bases, the J end by 0 bases, with 26 bases between. The CDR3 consists of 19 residues. CDR1 is TSWWSYY, CDR2 QGS, per germline. This CDR3 reads CALGVSWGSPTPYTDKLIF. The CDR3 nucleotides read TGTGCTCTTGGTGTCTCATGGGGATCTCCAACTCCGTACACCGATAAACTCATCTTT.

The chain combines TRDV1 with TRDJ1; either TRDD2 or TRDD3 may fit D (7 bases each). The CDR3 is 20 residues long. Trimming cost V 3 bases and J 9 bases, with 35 bases left between them. The germline CDR1 and CDR2 sequences are TSWWSYY and QGS. CDR3 bases: TGTGCTCTTGGGGAGCTTTACTCCTTCCTTCCTCGAGTCGGGGATAGGGAACTCATCTTT. It codes for CALGELYSFLPRVGDRELIF.

J is TRDJ1 and V is TRDV1, with TRDD3 matching over 8 bases. From germline, CDR1 is TSWWSYY and CDR2 QGS. Unmatched junction bases numbered 6, after V lost 5 bases and J lost 1 base. This CDR3 spans 15 amino acids. CDR3 nucleotides: TGTGCTCTTGGGACCAGCGGGGATACCACCGATAAACTCATCTTT. This codes for CALGTSGDTTDKLIF.

This clone turned up a few times. The chain links TRDV1 to TRDJ1, with a weak D call TRDD2 (5 bases). The V end lost 2 bases, the J end lost 2 bases, and 33 bases lay between the germline ends. The CDR3 consists of 22 residues. In germline, CDR1 is TSWWSYY, CDR2 QGS. The CDR3 loop reads CALGEVAPPKVLPIVWTDKLIF. CDR3 coding DNA: TGTGCTCTTGGGGAAGTCGCGCCTCCTAAGGTACTGCCTATCGTCTGGACCGATAAACTCATCTTT.

The chain has TRDV1 and TRDJ1, with D maybe TRDD3 (5 bases). V was cut by 4 bases and J by 0 bases, with 21 bases left in between. The germline CDR1 and CDR2 sequences are TSWWSYY and QGS. This CDR3 has 18 residues. CDR3 nucleotides: TGTGCTCTTGGGGGGCTACAACTCCTGGGTGGGAACACCGATAAACTCATCTTT. Protein product: CALGGLQLLGGNTDKLIF.

This clone came up a few times. The chain joins TRDV1 to TRDJ1; the D is unclear. V lost 7 bases, J lost 0 bases, and 21 bases lay in between. Germline lookup yields CDR1 TSWWSYY and CDR2 QGS. The CDR3 extends over 17 amino acids. The CDR3 DNA sequence: TGTGCTCTTGACGCCACCCCCAACTCAGGCCACACCGATAAACTCATCTTT. This encodes CALDATPNSGHTDKLIF.

This chain links TRDV1 with TRDJ1, with TRDD3 matching 11 bases. The CDR3 extends over 18 amino acids. Germline V CDR1 and CDR2: TSWWSYY, QGS. V lost 0 bases, J lost 1 base, and 7 bases stayed unmatched. DNA of the CDR3: TGTGCTCTTGGGGAACTGTTCTGGGGGATACTGGGCACCGATAAACTCATCTTT. Translating gives CALGELFWGILGTDKLIF.

This clone was picked up a small number of times. The chain uses TRDV1 and TRDJ1; 12 bases are shared with TRDD3. V lost 5 bases to trimming and J lost 1 base; unmatched junction nucleotides: 23. The CDR3 extends over 22 amino acids. Germline values: CDR1 TSWWSYY, CDR2 QGS. This CDR3 is CALGNLDLPTSWGIRGTDKLIF. Here the CDR3 DNA reads TGTGCTCTTGGGAACTTGGACCTTCCTACGAGCTGGGGGATACGGGGCACCGATAAACTCATCTTT.

The chain links TRDV1 to TRDJ1; TRDD3 aligns across 8 bases. CDR1 is TSWWSYY, CDR2 QGS, per germline. Losses at the gene ends were 3 bases for V and 0 bases for J; bases not matched to a gene: 12. The CDR3 spans 18 residues. CDR3 in DNA: TGTGCTCTTGGGGAGCGCCCGGTGCTGGGGGACTACACCGATAAACTCATCTTT. It translates to CALGERPVLGDYTDKLIF.